A selection of T cell receptor beta chains follows, all from one sample in a study of T cells after yellow fever vaccination. TCRdb passed the 5' RACE reads through MiXCR, listing each CDR3 protein once. The repertoire consists of around 360,000 distinct CDR3 sequences, with 9.5% to 13% occurring once and the leading ten covering about 17%. The sequencing used PBMCs, collected on the day of the first yellow fever vaccination. The source of these receptors is a man between 18 and 35 years old who received the YFV17D yellow fever vaccine. Each CDR3 is given with its conserved first and last residue. Each record gives: V gene, clone size, D gene, J gene, CDR3 DNA, CDR3 protein. The D gene is left open where the match is weak. Clone size is not always given. Where it is, it says once, few, many or a class for expanded clones.

V gene: TRBV9
clone size: few
D gene: -
J gene: TRBJ2-2
CDR3 DNA: TGTGCCAGCAGCGGAAGCAGGGGCTTCACCGGGGAGCTGTTTTTT
CDR3 protein: CASSGSRGFTGELFF

V gene: TRBV7-2
clone size: -
D gene: -
J gene: TRBJ1-6
CDR3 DNA: TGTGCCAGCAGCTTAATGGGGGACACCTATTCACCCCTCCACTTT
CDR3 protein: CASSLMGDTYSPLHF

V gene: TRBV5-6
clone size: many
D gene: TRBD1
J gene: TRBJ1-1
CDR3 DNA: TGTGCCAGCAGCCCCGACGGGGGCACAGGGGACACTGAAGCTTTCTTT
CDR3 protein: CASSPDGGTGDTEAFF

V gene: TRBV6-1
clone size: few
D gene: -
J gene: TRBJ2-5
CDR3 DNA: TGTGCCAGCACCACCCGGGGTCAAGAGACCCAGTACTTC
CDR3 protein: CASTTRGQETQYF

V gene: TRBV5-1
clone size: -
D gene: TRBD1
J gene: TRBJ2-5
CDR3 DNA: TGCGCCAGCAGCTCTAGACAGGGCACTGACCAAGAGACCCAGTACTTC
CDR3 protein: CASSSRQGTDQETQYF

V gene: TRBV6-2/TRBV6-3
clone size: -
D gene: -
J gene: TRBJ2-3
CDR3 DNA: TGTGCCAGCAGTTCACAGGGCCTCCGAGATACGCAGTATTTT
CDR3 protein: CASSSQGLRDTQYF

V gene: TRBV29-1
clone size: -
D gene: TRBD2
J gene: TRBJ2-7
CDR3 DNA: TGCAGCGTTGCCGGAGTGGGGGGGGACGAGCAGTACTTC
CDR3 protein: CSVAGVGGDEQYF

V gene: TRBV5-5
clone size: -
D gene: -
J gene: TRBJ2-1
CDR3 DNA: TGTGCCAGCAGCGCGAACCCGGTCCTGGGGAATGAGCAGTTCTTC
CDR3 protein: CASSANPVLGNEQFF

V gene: TRBV15
clone size: few
D gene: -
J gene: TRBJ2-7
CDR3 DNA: TGTGCCACCAGCAGAGATAGGGGGGGGGACCAGTACTTC
CDR3 protein: CATSRDRGGDQYF

V gene: TRBV19
clone size: -
D gene: TRBD1
J gene: TRBJ1-6
CDR3 DNA: TGTGCCAGTAGTACAGGGGACAGAAATTCACCCCTCCACTTT
CDR3 protein: CASSTGDRNSPLHF

V gene: TRBV20-1
clone size: -
D gene: -
J gene: TRBJ2-4
CDR3 DNA: TGCAGTGCTAGTAGAGCCCTCCCAGCCAAAAACATTCAGTACTTC
CDR3 protein: CSASRALPAKNIQYF

V gene: TRBV6-5
clone size: -
D gene: -
J gene: TRBJ2-4
CDR3 DNA: TGTGCCAGCAGTTACTCGTTCGGGCTGGCCAAAAACATTCAGTACTTC
CDR3 protein: CASSYSFGLAKNIQYF

V gene: TRBV5-4
clone size: -
D gene: TRBD1
J gene: TRBJ1-1
CDR3 DNA: TGTGCCACCGTGGACAGGGGGACCTCCCACACTGAAGCTTTCTTT
CDR3 protein: CATVDRGTSHTEAFF

V gene: TRBV19
clone size: -
D gene: TRBD1
J gene: TRBJ1-2
CDR3 DNA: TGTGCCAGTAAAGGGGACAGGGGTAACTATGGCTACACCTTC
CDR3 protein: CASKGDRGNYGYTF

V gene: TRBV4-2
clone size: -
D gene: -
J gene: TRBJ1-4
CDR3 DNA: TGTGCCAGCAGCCCCATTTCGGGGGAAAAACTGTTTTTT
CDR3 protein: CASSPISGEKLFF

V gene: TRBV10-2
clone size: few
D gene: -
J gene: TRBJ2-2
CDR3 DNA: TGCGCCAGCAGTGAATTCGGGGGCGGGGAGCTGTTTTTT
CDR3 protein: CASSEFGGGELFF

V gene: TRBV20-1
clone size: -
D gene: TRBD2
J gene: TRBJ2-3
CDR3 DNA: TGCAGTGCTTGGACTAGCGGGAGCACAGATACGCAGTATTTT
CDR3 protein: CSAWTSGSTDTQYF

V gene: TRBV7-9
clone size: few
D gene: -
J gene: TRBJ2-3
CDR3 DNA: TGTGCCAGCAGCTTAATACTGGAGGCAGATACGCAGTATTTT
CDR3 protein: CASSLILEADTQYF

V gene: TRBV5-4
clone size: few
D gene: TRBD2
J gene: TRBJ2-7
CDR3 DNA: TGTGCCAGCAGCCCCGGACTAGTCCCCTACGAGCAGTACTTC
CDR3 protein: CASSPGLVPYEQYF

V gene: TRBV4-2
clone size: -
D gene: -
J gene: TRBJ2-5
CDR3 DNA: TGTGCCAGCAGCCAAGATTACGGTGGGGAGACCCAGTACTTC
CDR3 protein: CASSQDYGGETQYF

V gene: TRBV7-6
clone size: -
D gene: -
J gene: TRBJ2-1
CDR3 DNA: TGTGCCAGCAGCTCACACCTCTTTAGCGGACCCCTCAGGGAGCAGTTCTTC
CDR3 protein: CASSSHLFSGPLREQFF

V gene: TRBV20-1
clone size: -
D gene: TRBD1
J gene: TRBJ1-4
CDR3 DNA: TGCAGTGCTAGAGTTGGACAGGGAAGGGAAAAACTGTTTTTT
CDR3 protein: CSARVGQGREKLFF

V gene: TRBV4-2
clone size: once
D gene: -
J gene: TRBJ1-4
CDR3 DNA: TGTGCCAGCAGCCCCTCACAGGGTTGGGGAGAAAAACTGTTTTTT
CDR3 protein: CASSPSQGWGEKLFF